Each of the 9 T cell receptor beta chains below was sequenced from the same sample in a study of blood T cell repertoires in COVID-19 (dated by TCRdb to 2018 to 2021). Libraries were made using the immunoSEQ multiplex PCR assay. Entries here come from immuneACCESS through TCRdb and include only in-frame sequences with V and J called. Some clones fail to appear in such tables; in the studies checked, an unresolved V gene covers under half of the shortfall, and the cause of the remainder is unknown. Within this sample are about 320,000 clones, with roughly 88% of them counted one time only. The ten most abundant clones make up around 1.5% of the sample. Sequenced sample: peripheral blood. These TCRs come from a woman between 45 and 60 years old with acute or convalescent COVID-19.

In nucleotides, the CDR3 is TGTGCCAGCAGCTTTCAGGCGGGCTATGGCTACACCTTC. As protein: CASSFQAGYGYTF. The chain carries TRBV11-1 and TRBJ1-2; D call uncertain. V was trimmed by 3 bases and J by 4 bases, leaving 9 bases between them. The CDR3 is 13 amino acids. Germline V CDR1 and CDR2: SGHAT, FQDESV (reference sequence).

The rearrangement links TRBV3-1 (or the pseudogene TRBV3-2) to TRBJ2-4, with TRBD1 identical over 9 bases. Germline trimming cut 3 bases from V and 13 bases from J; bases unmatched to any gene: 7. The CDR3 spans 13 residues. The germline V gene encodes CDR1 LGHDT and CDR2 YNNKEL (reference sequence). CDR3 region: CASSQMGQGRQYF. The CDR3 DNA is TGTGCCAGCAGCCAGATGGGACAGGGTCGGCAGTACTTC.

The chain combines TRBV18 with TRBJ1-1; 7 bases are a match to TRBD1. Germline V gives CDR1 KGHSH, CDR2 LQKENI. The V and J ends lost 4 bases and 0 bases, in that order; junction bases with no gene match: 8. This CDR3 region has 16 residues. CDR3 nucleotides: TGTGCCAGCTCACTCGGGACAGCCCGTGTGAACACTGAAGCTTTCTTT. Translated, it gives CASSLGTARVNTEAFF. Supplemented by reference TRBV18 and TRBJ1-1, the full variable domain reads NAGVMQNPRHLVRRRGQEARLRCSPMKGHSHVYWYRQLPEEGLKFMVYLQKENIIDESGMPKERFSAEFPKEGPSILRIQQVVRGDSAAYFCASSLGTARVNTEAFFGQGTRLTVV.

V usage is TRBV3-1 (or the pseudogene TRBV3-2) and J usage is TRBJ2-7; no reliable D call. V was clipped by 1 base and J by 0 bases, with 7 bases between them. Germline lookup yields CDR1 LGHDT and CDR2 YNNKEL (reference sequence). This CDR3 is 14 amino acids long. CDR3 sequence reads: CASSQVPSSYEQYF. DNA for the CDR3: TGTGCCAGCAGCCAAGTTCCTTCCTCCTACGAGCAGTACTTC.

V usage is TRBV4-2 and J usage is TRBJ2-1, with TRBD2 identical over 8 bases. The V gene end was trimmed by 2 bases and the J gene end by 0 bases; junction bases not matched to a gene: 3. The CDR3 extends over 16 amino acids. Per the germline V gene, CDR1 is LGHNA and CDR2 is YNFKEQ. As DNA, the CDR3 is TGTGCCAGCAGCCAACTTAGCGGGAACTCCTACAATGAGCAGTTCTTC. It encodes CASSQLSGNSYNEQFF.

The chain links TRBV7-3 to TRBJ2-3, with 10 bases aligning to TRBD2. Germline assignment: CDR1 SGHTA and CDR2 FQGTGA. CDR3 size: 16 residues. J was trimmed by 1 base and V by 5 bases; bases with no gene match: 6. CDR3 loop: CASSLSAGGGTDTQYF. CDR3 nucleotides: TGTGCCAGCAGCCTCTCAGCGGGAGGGGGCACAGATACGCAGTATTTT. Based on the CDR3 plus reference TRBV7-3 and TRBJ2-3, the full variable domain is GAGVSQTPSNKVTEKGKYVELRCDPISGHTALYWYRQSLGQGPEFLIYFQGTGAADDSGLPNDRFFAVRPEGSVSTLKIQRTERGDSAVYLCASSLSAGGGTDTQYFGPGTRLTVL.

J is TRBJ2-1 and V is TRBV7-2; 8 bases agree with TRBD2. Trimming at V came to 1 base and at J to 4 bases, leaving 9 bases not matched to a gene. Germline CDR1 and CDR2: SGHTA and FQGNSA. This CDR3 is 17 amino acids long. The CDR3 spells CASSLVPAGEPYNEQFF. CDR3 DNA sequence: TGTGCCAGCAGCTTAGTCCCAGCGGGAGAGCCATACAATGAGCAGTTCTTC.

The chain employs TRBV2 and TRBJ1-5; D gene uncertain. Germline V gene sequence: CDR1 SNHLY, CDR2 FYNNEI. The ends were cut back, 2 bases at V and 5 bases at J, with 7 bases in the middle. This CDR3 region has 13 residues. The CDR3 DNA reads TGTGCCAGCAGTGAATGGGGAGATCAGCCCCAGCATTTT. Translating it yields CASSEWGDQPQHF.

The chain uses TRBV6-5 and TRBJ1-5; TRBD1 matches 7 bases. Germline-derived CDR1 and CDR2 are MNHEY and SVGAGI. The CDR3 is 15 amino acids. V shed 4 bases, J shed 2 bases, and the junction held 5 bases outside the gene matches. The CDR3 DNA follows: TGTGCCAGCAGTTTAACAGGGGCCGGCAATCAGCCCCAGCATTTT. This sequence encodes CASSLTGAGNQPQHF.